The clone carrying this TCR beta chain was seen ten or more times. Its target is unknown. Germline assignment: CDR1 MRHNA and CDR2 SNTAGT. This CDR3 contains 15 residues. The ends lost 0 bases at V and 6 bases at J; junction bases unmatched: 1. This specimen comes from a study of cytomegalovirus exposure and HLA in healthy donors. Study conclusions and caveats: Associated with cytomegalovirus, according to the listing, were 150 to 200 TCR beta chains. High specificity and sensitivity for cytomegalovirus status were reported for the classifier.

Assay used: immunoSEQ multiplex PCR; TCRdb lists only in-frame clones, some missing. The sample holds some 130,000 clones, approximately 92% seen once. The sample comprised PBMCs. The source is a woman under 30 in good health and CMV-seronegative. The rearrangement uses TRBV6-4 and TRBJ2-2, with 10 bases aligning to TRBD2. DNA for the CDR3: TGTGCCAGCAGTGACTCAGCGGGGGGGCCCGGGGAGCTGTTTTTT. Amino acids: CASSDSAGGPGELFF.